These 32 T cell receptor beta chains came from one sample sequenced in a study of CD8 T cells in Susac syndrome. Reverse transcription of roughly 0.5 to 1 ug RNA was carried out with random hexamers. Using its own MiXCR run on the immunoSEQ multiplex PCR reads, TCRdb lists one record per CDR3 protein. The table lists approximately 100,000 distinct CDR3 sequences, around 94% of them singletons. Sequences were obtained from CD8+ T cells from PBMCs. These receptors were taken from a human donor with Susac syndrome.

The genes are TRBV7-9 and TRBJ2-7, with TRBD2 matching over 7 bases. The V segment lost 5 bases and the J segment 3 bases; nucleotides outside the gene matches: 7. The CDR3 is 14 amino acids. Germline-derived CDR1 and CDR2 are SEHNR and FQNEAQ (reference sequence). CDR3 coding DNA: TGTGCCAGCAGCCCTAGCGGAATGGGCTACGAGCAGTACTTC. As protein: CASSPSGMGYEQYF.

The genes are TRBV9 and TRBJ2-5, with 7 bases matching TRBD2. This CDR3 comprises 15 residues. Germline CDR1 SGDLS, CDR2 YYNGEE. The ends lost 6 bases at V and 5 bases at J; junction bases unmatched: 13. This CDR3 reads CASTKRGASSETQYF. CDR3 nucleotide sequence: TGTGCCAGCACGAAGCGGGGCGCCTCATCGGAGACCCAGTACTTC.

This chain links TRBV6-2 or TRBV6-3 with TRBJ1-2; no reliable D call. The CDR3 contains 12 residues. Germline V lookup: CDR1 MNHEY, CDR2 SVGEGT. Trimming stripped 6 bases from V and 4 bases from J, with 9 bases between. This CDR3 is CASSPVSYGYTF. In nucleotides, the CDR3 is TGTGCCAGCAGCCCCGTGAGCTATGGCTACACCTTC.

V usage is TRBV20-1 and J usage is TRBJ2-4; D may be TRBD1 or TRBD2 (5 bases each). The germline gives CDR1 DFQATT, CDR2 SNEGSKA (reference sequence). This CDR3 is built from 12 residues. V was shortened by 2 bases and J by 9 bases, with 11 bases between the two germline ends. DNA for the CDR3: TGCAGTGCTAGATTTGGGGGAATCATTCAGTACTTC. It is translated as CSARFGGIIQYF.

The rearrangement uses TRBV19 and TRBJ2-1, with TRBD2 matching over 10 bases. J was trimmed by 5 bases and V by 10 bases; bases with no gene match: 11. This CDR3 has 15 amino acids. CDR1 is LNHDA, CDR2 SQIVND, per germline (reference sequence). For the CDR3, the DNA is TGTGCCACCCGGCCAGCGGGGGGGCCCCACAATGAGCAGTTCTTC. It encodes CATRPAGGPHNEQFF.

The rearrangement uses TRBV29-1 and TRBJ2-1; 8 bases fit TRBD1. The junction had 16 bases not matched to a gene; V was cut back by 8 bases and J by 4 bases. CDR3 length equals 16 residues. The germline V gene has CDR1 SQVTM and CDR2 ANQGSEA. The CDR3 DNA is TGCAGCTCCGACGGGGCCGGGACAGGACTTTACAATGAGCAGTTCTTC. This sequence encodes CSSDGAGTGLYNEQFF.

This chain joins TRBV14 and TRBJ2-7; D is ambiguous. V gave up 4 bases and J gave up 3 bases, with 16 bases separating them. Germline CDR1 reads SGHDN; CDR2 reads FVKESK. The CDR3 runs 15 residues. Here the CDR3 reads CASSLQSRANYEQYF. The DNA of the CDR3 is TGTGCCAGCAGCCTCCAATCCCGGGCCAACTACGAGCAGTACTTC.

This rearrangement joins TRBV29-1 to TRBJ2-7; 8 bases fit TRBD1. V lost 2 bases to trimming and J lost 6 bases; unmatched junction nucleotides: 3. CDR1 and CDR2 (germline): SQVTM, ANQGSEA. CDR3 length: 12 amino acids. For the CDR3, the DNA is TGCAGCGTTGAACTCAGGGGGCTCGAGCAGTACTTC. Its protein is CSVELRGLEQYF.

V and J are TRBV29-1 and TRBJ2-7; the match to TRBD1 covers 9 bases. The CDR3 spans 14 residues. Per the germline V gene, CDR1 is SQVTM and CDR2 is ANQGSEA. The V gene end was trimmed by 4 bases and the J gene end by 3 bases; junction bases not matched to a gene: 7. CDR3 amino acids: CSVGGTGSLYEQYF. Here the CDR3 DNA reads TGCAGCGTTGGAGGGACAGGGAGCCTCTACGAGCAGTACTTC.

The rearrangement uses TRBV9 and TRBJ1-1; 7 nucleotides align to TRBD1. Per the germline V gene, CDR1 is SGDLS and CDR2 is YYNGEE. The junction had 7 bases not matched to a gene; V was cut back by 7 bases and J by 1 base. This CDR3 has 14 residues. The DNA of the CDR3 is TGTGCCAGCGACCGACAGGGCGAGAACACTGAAGCTTTCTTT. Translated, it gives CASDRQGENTEAFF.

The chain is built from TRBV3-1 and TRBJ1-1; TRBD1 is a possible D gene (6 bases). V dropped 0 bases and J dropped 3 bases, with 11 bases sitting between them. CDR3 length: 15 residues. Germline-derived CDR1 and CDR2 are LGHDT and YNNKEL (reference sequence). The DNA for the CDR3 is TGTGCCAGCAGCCAAGATAGGGGGGTTTACACTGAAGCTTTCTTT. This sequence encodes CASSQDRGVYTEAFF.

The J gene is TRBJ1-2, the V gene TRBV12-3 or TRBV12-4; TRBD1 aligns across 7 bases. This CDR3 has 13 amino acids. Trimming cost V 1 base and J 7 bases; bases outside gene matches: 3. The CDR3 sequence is CASSLGGGSGYTF. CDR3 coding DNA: TGTGCCAGCAGTTTAGGAGGGGGCAGTGGCTACACCTTC.

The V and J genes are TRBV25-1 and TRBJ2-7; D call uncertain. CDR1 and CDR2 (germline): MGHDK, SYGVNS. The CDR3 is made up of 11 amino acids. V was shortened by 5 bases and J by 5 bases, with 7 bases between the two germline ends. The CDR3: CASSIGDEQYF. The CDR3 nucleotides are TGTGCCAGCAGTATTGGGGACGAGCAGTACTTC.

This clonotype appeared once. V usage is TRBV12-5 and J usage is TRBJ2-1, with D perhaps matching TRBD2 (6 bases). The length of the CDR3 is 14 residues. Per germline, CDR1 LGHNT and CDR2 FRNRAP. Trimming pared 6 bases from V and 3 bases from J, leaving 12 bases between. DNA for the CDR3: TGTGCTAGTGGGGGCGGGGACCTCTACAATGAGCAGTTCTTC. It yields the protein CASGGGDLYNEQFF. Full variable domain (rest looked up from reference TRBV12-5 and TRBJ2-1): DARVTQTPRHKVTEMGQEVTMRCQPILGHNTVFWYRQTMMQGLELLAYFRNRAPLDDSGMPKDRFSAEMPDATLATLKIQPSEPRDSAVYFCASGGGDLYNEQFFGPGTRLTVL.

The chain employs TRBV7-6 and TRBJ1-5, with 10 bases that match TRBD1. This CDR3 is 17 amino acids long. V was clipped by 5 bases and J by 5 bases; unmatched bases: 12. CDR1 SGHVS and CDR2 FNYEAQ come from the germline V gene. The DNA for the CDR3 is TGTGCCAGCAGCCCCGACCCCCCCGGGACAGGGGATCAGCCCCAGCATTTT. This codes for CASSPDPPGTGDQPQHF.

The DNA of the CDR3 is TGCAGTGCTACCTTGGAGACAGGAGGGGAGACCCAGTACTTC. Translating gives CSATLETGGETQYF. V usage is TRBV20-1 and J usage is TRBJ2-5; D tentatively fits TRBD1 or TRBD2 (6 bases each). V was clipped by 4 bases and J by 5 bases, with 17 bases between them. The germline CDR1 and CDR2 sequences are DFQATT and SNEGSKA (reference sequence). The CDR3 loop spans 14 amino acids.

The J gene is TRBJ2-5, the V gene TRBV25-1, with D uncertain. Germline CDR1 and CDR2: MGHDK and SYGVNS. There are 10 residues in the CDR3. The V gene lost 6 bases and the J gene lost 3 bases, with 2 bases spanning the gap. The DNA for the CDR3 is TGTGCCAGCAGCAAAGAGACCCAGTACTTC. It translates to CASSKETQYF.

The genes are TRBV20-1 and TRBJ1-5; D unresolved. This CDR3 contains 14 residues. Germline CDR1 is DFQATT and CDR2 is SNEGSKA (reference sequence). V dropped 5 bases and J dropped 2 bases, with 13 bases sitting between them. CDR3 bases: TGCAGTGCTTTACCTCGGTTAGGCAATCAGCCCCAGCATTTT. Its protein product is CSALPRLGNQPQHF.

The CDR3 DNA reads TGTGCCAGCAGCTTAGGGCTAGCGGGGGAGCCCTCCTACGAGCAGTACTTC. Encoded protein: CASSLGLAGEPSYEQYF. The rearrangement uses TRBV7-8 and TRBJ2-7; TRBD2 aligns across 10 bases. Per the germline V gene, CDR1 is SGHVS and CDR2 is FQNEAQ. Trimming cost V 1 base and J 0 bases; bases outside gene matches: 6. The CDR3 length is 17 residues.

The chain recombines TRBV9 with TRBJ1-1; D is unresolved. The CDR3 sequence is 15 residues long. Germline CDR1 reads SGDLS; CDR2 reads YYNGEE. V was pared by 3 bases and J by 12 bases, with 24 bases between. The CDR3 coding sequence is TGTGCCAGCAGCGGACGTACCATCAGGTTCCTGGTACCTTTCTTT. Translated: CASSGRTIRFLVPFF. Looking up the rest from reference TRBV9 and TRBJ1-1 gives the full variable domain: DSGVTQTPKHLITATGQRVTLRCSPRSGDLSVYWYQQSLDQGLQFLIQYYNGEERAKGNILERFSAQQFPDLHSELNLSSLELGDSALYFCASSGRTIRFLVPFFGQGTRLTVV.

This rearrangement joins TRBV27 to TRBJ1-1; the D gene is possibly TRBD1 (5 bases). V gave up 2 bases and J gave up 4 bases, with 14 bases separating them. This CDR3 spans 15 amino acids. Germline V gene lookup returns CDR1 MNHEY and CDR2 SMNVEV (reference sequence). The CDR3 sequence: CASSLGRVISTEAFF. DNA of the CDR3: TGTGCCAGCAGTTTAGGCAGGGTAATATCCACTGAAGCTTTCTTT.

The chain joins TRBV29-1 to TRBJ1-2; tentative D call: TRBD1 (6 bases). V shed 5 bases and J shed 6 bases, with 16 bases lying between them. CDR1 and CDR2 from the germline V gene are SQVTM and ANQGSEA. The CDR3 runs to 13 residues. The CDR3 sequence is CSVWAGAHDGYTF. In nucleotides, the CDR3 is TGCAGCGTTTGGGCAGGGGCCCATGATGGCTACACCTTC.

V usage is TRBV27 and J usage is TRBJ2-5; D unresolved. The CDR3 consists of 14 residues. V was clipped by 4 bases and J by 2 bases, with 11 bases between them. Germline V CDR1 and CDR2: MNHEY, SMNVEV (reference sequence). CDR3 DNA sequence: TGTGCCAGCAGTTGGACGGCTGGACAAGAGACCCAGTACTTC. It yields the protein CASSWTAGQETQYF.

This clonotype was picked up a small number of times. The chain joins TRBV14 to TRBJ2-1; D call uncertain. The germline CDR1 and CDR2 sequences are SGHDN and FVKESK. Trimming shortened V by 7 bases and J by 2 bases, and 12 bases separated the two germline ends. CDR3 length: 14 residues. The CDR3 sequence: CASNPGGTYNEQFF. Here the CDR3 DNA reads TGTGCCAGCAATCCGGGTGGCACCTACAATGAGCAGTTCTTC.

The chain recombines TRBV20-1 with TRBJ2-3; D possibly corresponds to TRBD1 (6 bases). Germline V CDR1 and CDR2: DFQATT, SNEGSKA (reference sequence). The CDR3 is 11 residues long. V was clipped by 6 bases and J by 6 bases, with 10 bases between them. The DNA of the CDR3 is TGCAGTGCGCAGGGGATTGATACGCAGTATTTT. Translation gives CSAQGIDTQYF.

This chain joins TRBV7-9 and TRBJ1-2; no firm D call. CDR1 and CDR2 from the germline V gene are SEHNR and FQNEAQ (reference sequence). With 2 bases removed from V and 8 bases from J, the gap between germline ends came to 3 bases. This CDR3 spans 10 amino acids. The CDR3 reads CASSLQGYTF. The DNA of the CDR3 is TGTGCCAGCAGCTTACAGGGCTACACCTTC.

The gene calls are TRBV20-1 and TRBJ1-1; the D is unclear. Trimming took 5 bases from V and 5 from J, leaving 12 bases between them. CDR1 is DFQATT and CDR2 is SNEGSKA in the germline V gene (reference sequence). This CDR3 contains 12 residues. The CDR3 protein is CSADLEGTEAFF. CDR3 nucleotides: TGCAGTGCTGATCTCGAGGGAACTGAAGCTTTCTTT.

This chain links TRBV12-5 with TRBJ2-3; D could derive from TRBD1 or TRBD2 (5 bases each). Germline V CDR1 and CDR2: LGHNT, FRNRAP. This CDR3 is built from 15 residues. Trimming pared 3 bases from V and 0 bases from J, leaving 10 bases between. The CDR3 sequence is CASGFWDLSTDTQYF. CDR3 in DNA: TGTGCTAGTGGTTTCTGGGACCTTAGCACAGATACGCAGTATTTT. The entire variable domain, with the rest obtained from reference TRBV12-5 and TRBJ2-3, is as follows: DARVTQTPRHKVTEMGQEVTMRCQPILGHNTVFWYRQTMMQGLELLAYFRNRAPLDDSGMPKDRFSAEMPDATLATLKIQPSEPRDSAVYFCASGFWDLSTDTQYFGPGTRLTVL.

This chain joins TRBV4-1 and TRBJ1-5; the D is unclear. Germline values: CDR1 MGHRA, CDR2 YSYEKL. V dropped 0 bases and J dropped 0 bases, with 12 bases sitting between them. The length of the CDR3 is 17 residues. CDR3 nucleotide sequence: TGCGCCAGCAGCCAAGATCTCGGCGAGTATAGCAATCAGCCCCAGCATTTT. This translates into CASSQDLGEYSNQPQHF.

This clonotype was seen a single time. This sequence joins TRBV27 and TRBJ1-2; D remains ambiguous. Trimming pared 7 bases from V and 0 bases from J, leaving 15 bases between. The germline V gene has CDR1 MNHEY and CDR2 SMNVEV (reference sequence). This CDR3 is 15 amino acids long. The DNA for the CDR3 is TGTGCCAGCACTCAGGTGCCAGGCCCTAACTATGGCTACACCTTC. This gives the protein CASTQVPGPNYGYTF.

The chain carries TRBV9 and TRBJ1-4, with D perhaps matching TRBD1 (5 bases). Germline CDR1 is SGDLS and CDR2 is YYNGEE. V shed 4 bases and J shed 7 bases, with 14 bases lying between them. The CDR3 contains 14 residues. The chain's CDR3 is CASSPGRGSEKLFF. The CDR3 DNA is TGTGCCAGCAGCCCGGGGAGGGGTAGTGAAAAACTGTTTTTT.

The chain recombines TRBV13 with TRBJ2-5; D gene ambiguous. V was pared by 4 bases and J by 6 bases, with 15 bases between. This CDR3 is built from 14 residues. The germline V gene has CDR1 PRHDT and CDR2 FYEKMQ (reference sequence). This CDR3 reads CASSSGPRRQTQYF. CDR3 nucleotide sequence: TGTGCCAGCAGCTCCGGTCCTCGGCGGCAGACCCAGTACTTC.